This T cell receptor beta chain was recovered during a study of CD8 T cells in ankylosing spondylitis. Study findings and constraints: In reactive arthritis synovial fluid and blood, some motif variants had been reported before.

As regards this clonotype: Its matching antigen is unknown.

TCRdb processed the 5' RACE reads anew with MiXCR; each CDR3 protein has one entry. Of about 250,000 distinct CDR3 sequences listed, 30% to 35% are singletons. This CDR3 contains 13 residues. V lost 6 bases, J lost 3 bases, and 9 bases lay in between. CDR1 ENHRY and CDR2 SYGVKD come from the germline V gene. Sequenced sample: blood, either unsorted or a sorted T cell fraction (not recorded which). The rearrangement joins TRBV10-3 to TRBJ1-5; no reliable D call. The TCR originated in a male donor with ankylosing spondylitis or in good health (not recorded which). The CDR3 protein is CAIRRDPNQPQHF. For the CDR3, the DNA is TGTGCCATCAGGAGGGATCCCAATCAGCCCCAGCATTTT.